This T cell receptor beta chain was identified in a study of cytomegalovirus exposure and HLA in healthy donors. Across the study: The study placed about 81% of its approximately 380 genotyped donors in the Caucasian-associated ancestry cluster.

PCR employed 60 Vbeta and 13 Jbeta primers. Per the study methods: About 10 million of about 88 million unique TCR beta chains were shared, per a later count. Libraries were prepared by immunoSEQ multiplex PCR; TCRdb keeps only in-frame clonotypes and omits some of them. That table supplies the V and J calls and clone size; D and trimming were determined from the DNA. Of about 180,000 clones listed, around 80% are singletons. This clone was detected a few times. Its antigen is as yet unknown. Study observations and caveats: The investigators catalogued some 150 TCR beta chains as cytomegalovirus-associated. Most CMV-associated TCR beta chains were later found to appear HLA-restricted.

The TCR was taken from a man aged 18 to 30 in good health and CMV-seronegative. Sequenced input: PBMCs.

The CDR3 region has the DNA TGTGCCAGCTCACCGGAGGGGGCTTCCACAGATACGCAGTATTTT. This codes for CASSPEGASTDTQYF. This chain links TRBV18 with TRBJ2-3, with D possibly TRBD1 on 7 matching bases. CDR1 is KGHSH, CDR2 LQKENI, per germline. CDR3 length equals 15 residues. V dropped 3 bases and J dropped 2 bases, with 12 bases sitting between them. The variable domain in full, completed from reference TRBV18 and TRBJ2-3, reads NAGVMQNPRHLVRRRGQEARLRCSPMKGHSHVYWYRQLPEEGLKFMVYLQKENIIDESGMPKERFSAEFPKEGPSILRIQQVVRGDSAAYFCASSPEGASTDTQYFGPGTRLTVL.